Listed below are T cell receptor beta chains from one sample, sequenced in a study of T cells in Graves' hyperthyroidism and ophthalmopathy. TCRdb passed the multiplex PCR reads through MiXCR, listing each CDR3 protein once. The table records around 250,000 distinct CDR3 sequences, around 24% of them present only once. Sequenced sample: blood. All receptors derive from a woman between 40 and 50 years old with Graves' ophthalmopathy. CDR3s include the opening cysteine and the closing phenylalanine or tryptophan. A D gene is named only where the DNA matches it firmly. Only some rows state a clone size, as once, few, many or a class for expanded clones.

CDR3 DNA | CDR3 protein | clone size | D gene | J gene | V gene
TGTGCCAGCAGTTACTCGAGGGGATATGGCTACACCTTC | CASSYSRGYGYTF | many | - | TRBJ1-2 | TRBV6-5
TGTGCCAGCAACATAGGGGGAGGGCCCTACGAGCAGTACTTC | CASNIGGGPYEQYF | many | - | TRBJ2-7 | TRBV14
TGTGCCAGCAGTTACTCGGGACTAGTTTCCCCGCCCCACACAGCCTACGAGCAGTACTTC | CASSYSGLVSPPHTAYEQYF | many | TRBD2 | TRBJ2-7 | TRBV6-2/TRBV6-3
TGTGCCAGCAGTCTACAAAAAGGGTACTCCTACGAGCAGTCCTTC | CASSLQKGYSYEQSF | - | - | TRBJ2-7 | TRBV12-3/TRBV12-4
TGTGCCAGCAGTCTGAAGCCGAACACTGAAGCTTTCTTT | CASSLKPNTEAFF | many | - | TRBJ1-1 | TRBV12-3/TRBV12-4
TGTGCCAGCAGTCTGGGACAGGGGGTGGCAAACACCATATATTTT | CASSLGQGVANTIYF | many | TRBD1 | TRBJ1-3 | TRBV12-3/TRBV12-4
TGTGCCTGGAGTGTACCGGACTCTGGAAACACCATATATTTT | CAWSVPDSGNTIYF | - | - | TRBJ1-3 | TRBV30
TGTGCCAGCAGCTTTGATCCCAGGGAAGAGACCCAGTACTTC | CASSFDPREETQYF | many | - | TRBJ2-5 | TRBV7-2
TGTGCTAGTGCCCGGGAGCAGTACTTC | CASAREQYF | many | - | TRBJ2-7 | TRBV12-5
TGTGCCAGCAGTGAACCGGGGACAGAAGCTAACTATGGCTACACCTTC | CASSEPGTEANYGYTF | many | TRBD1 | TRBJ1-2 | TRBV25-1
TGTGCCAGCAGGCCGGGTTCAGACTATGGCTACACCTTC | CASRPGSDYGYTF | many | - | TRBJ1-2 | TRBV28
TGTGCCAGCAACCAGGGATACTCCTACGAGCAGTACTTC | CASNQGYSYEQYF | many | - | TRBJ2-7 | TRBV6-1
TGCGCCAGCAGCCAAGAGACAGGGGCCTCCTACGAGCAGTACTTC | CASSQETGASYEQYF | many | TRBD1 | TRBJ2-7 | TRBV4-1
TGTGCCAGTAGTATGTACAGGGGGCCCCTAAATCAGCCCCAGCATTTT | CASSMYRGPLNQPQHF | once | TRBD1 | TRBJ1-5 | TRBV19
TGTGCCAGCAGTTATAGCGGGGGGGTCCAAGAGACCCAGTACTTC | CASSYSGGVQETQYF | many | TRBD2 | TRBJ2-5 | TRBV6-6
TGTGCCAGCAGCTTAACGACGGACTACAACACCGGGGAGCTGTTTTTT | CASSLTTDYNTGELFF | few | - | TRBJ2-2 | TRBV7-3
TGTGCCAGCAGCCAAGGAATCGAGGGGAACACTGAAGCTTTCTTT | CASSQGIEGNTEAFF | many | - | TRBJ1-1 | TRBV4-2
TGTGCCAGCAGCCAGCGGGAATCGTGGTTCTACTCCTACGAGCAGTACTTC | CASSQRESWFYSYEQYF | many | - | TRBJ2-7 | TRBV14
TGTGCCAGCAGCCAGGGGGTCCCAAATAACACCGGGGAGCTGTTTTTT | CASSQGVPNNTGELFF | many | - | TRBJ2-2 | TRBV3-1
TGTGCCAGTAGTCATGCAGGACAGGGGTCCTATGGCTACACCTTC | CASSHAGQGSYGYTF | few | TRBD1 | TRBJ1-2 | TRBV19
TGCGCCAGCAGACTTGGACTAGCGGGAGGGGAGACCCAGTACTTC | CASRLGLAGGETQYF | many | TRBD2 | TRBJ2-5 | TRBV4-1
TGCGCCAGCAGCCCGGGACAGACCCACGAGCAGTACTTC | CASSPGQTHEQYF | many | TRBD1 | TRBJ2-7 | TRBV5-1
TGTGCCACCAGCAGAGGTCTGGGACGGCTACAAGAGACCCAGTACTTC | CATSRGLGRLQETQYF | - | - | TRBJ2-5 | TRBV15
TGTGCCAGCAGTTACTCCGCTGGGAACCCTATGAACACTGAAGCTTTCTTT | CASSYSAGNPMNTEAFF | - | - | TRBJ1-1 | TRBV6-5
TGTGCCAGCAGACGACCCCTCTCCCTAGCGGAAAGCTCCTACGAGCAGTACTTC | CASRRPLSLAESSYEQYF | few | TRBD2 | TRBJ2-7 | TRBV6-2/TRBV6-3
TGTGCCAGCAGAACGGACATGAACACTGAAGCTTTCTTT | CASRTDMNTEAFF | many | - | TRBJ1-1 | TRBV6-5
TGTGCCACCAGTGATTTGTTCGGGGGCTACACCTTC | CATSDLFGGYTF | many | - | TRBJ1-2 | TRBV24-1
TGTGCCAGCGCCAATACCGGGACAGCGAACACTGAAGCTTTCTTT | CASANTGTANTEAFF | - | TRBD1 | TRBJ1-1 | TRBV6-1
TGTGCCAGCAGTTTCTCAGGGGGAGAGAAGTCCGGGGAGCTGTTTTTT | CASSFSGGEKSGELFF | many | TRBD1 | TRBJ2-2 | TRBV28
TGTGCCAGCAGTTACAGGGCGACTAGGGGAGAGACCCAGTACTTC | CASSYRATRGETQYF | - | - | TRBJ2-5 | TRBV6-2/TRBV6-3
TGCAGCGCCAAAGCAATAGGAAACGAGCAGTACTTC | CSAKAIGNEQYF | - | - | TRBJ2-7 | TRBV29-1
TGTGCCAGCTCACCACCAAGGCTAGCGGGAGGAGAGACCCAGTACTTC | CASSPPRLAGGETQYF | few | TRBD2 | TRBJ2-5 | TRBV18
TGTGCCAGCTCTCCCACTCCGGGGACAGGGATCAATCTCGAGACCCAGTACTTC | CASSPTPGTGINLETQYF | many | TRBD1 | TRBJ2-5 | TRBV28
TGTGCCTGGAAACGACAGGGGGCTTACGAGCAGTACTTC | CAWKRQGAYEQYF | - | TRBD1 | TRBJ2-7 | TRBV30
TGCGCCAGCAGCCCGGAGCCTAGCGGGAGGGCCTACGAGCAGTACTTC | CASSPEPSGRAYEQYF | many | TRBD2 | TRBJ2-7 | TRBV5-1
TGTGCCAGCAGCGTATGGGGACACACCCCTGCGGGGGAGCTGTTTTTT | CASSVWGHTPAGELFF | many | - | TRBJ2-2 | TRBV9
TGTGCCAGCAGCTTAGGCCGAACAGGGGAAGGGCCCCAGTACTTC | CASSLGRTGEGPQYF | - | TRBD1 | TRBJ2-5 | TRBV11-2
TGTGCCAGCAGTCGAGGGGACGAGCAGTACTTC | CASSRGDEQYF | many | - | TRBJ2-7 | TRBV6-5
TGCAGTGCTAGTGGAGGGACAGGGCTTTCTGAGCCCCAGCATTTT | CSASGGTGLSEPQHF | many | TRBD1 | TRBJ1-5 | TRBV20-1
TGTGCCAGCAGCTTAGTTCCAGGGACAGCCTATGGCTACACCTTC | CASSLVPGTAYGYTF | - | TRBD1 | TRBJ1-2 | TRBV7-8
TGTGCCAGCAGTTACGCGGTAGACCAGCCCCAGCATTTT | CASSYAVDQPQHF | once | - | TRBJ1-5 | TRBV6-5
TGCAGTGCTAGAGATTCAATGGGCACTGAAGCTTTCTTT | CSARDSMGTEAFF | many | - | TRBJ1-1 | TRBV20-1
TGTGCCAGCAGCGTGACAGACACTGAAGCTTTCTTT | CASSVTDTEAFF | many | - | TRBJ1-1 | TRBV9
TGCAGCGTCCGCCGCAGCGGCTCCTACGAGCAGTACTTC | CSVRRSGSYEQYF | many | - | TRBJ2-7 | TRBV29-1
TGCAGTGCTCTGGGACAGATGAACACTGAAGCTTTCTTT | CSALGQMNTEAFF | many | TRBD1 | TRBJ1-1 | TRBV20-1
TGTGCCAGCAGTTACTCCAGGGACACTGAAGCTTTCTTT | CASSYSRDTEAFF | few | - | TRBJ1-1 | TRBV6-5
TGTGCCAGCAGTTTCAGGGGATTGGGAGGGAACACTGAAGCTTTCTTT | CASSFRGLGGNTEAFF | many | - | TRBJ1-1 | TRBV28
TGTGCCAGCAGCCAGACTAGCGGGCTCTCCTCCTACGAGCAGTACTTC | CASSQTSGLSSYEQYF | few | TRBD2 | TRBJ2-7 | TRBV28
TGTGCCAGCAGCCCGGGGGTTGACGGCTATGGCTACACCTTC | CASSPGVDGYGYTF | many | - | TRBJ1-2 | TRBV7-3
TGTGCCAGCAGCTTAGCGTACCGATACGAGCAGTACTTC | CASSLAYRYEQYF | many | - | TRBJ2-7 | TRBV7-2
TGTGCCTGGAGTGCCCAAGGAGGGGGTAACGAGCAGTACTTC | CAWSAQGGGNEQYF | many | - | TRBJ2-7 | TRBV30
TGTGCCAGCAGCGGGACAGGCACCGAGCAGTACTTC | CASSGTGTEQYF | - | TRBD1 | TRBJ2-7 | TRBV2
TGTGCCAGCAGCCCGCAGGGGGCGCAGAGGACTGAAGCTTTCTTT | CASSPQGAQRTEAFF | many | TRBD1 | TRBJ1-1 | TRBV7-8
TGTGCCAGCAGACCTGACAGGGGAGGGACTGAAGCTTTCTTT | CASRPDRGGTEAFF | few | TRBD1 | TRBJ1-1 | TRBV6-5
TGCAGTGTTCCCTTTAGGACTAGCTCGTCCGAGCAGTACTTC | CSVPFRTSSSEQYF | once | TRBD2 | TRBJ2-7 | TRBV20-1
TGCAGCGTTGGGCACAAGAACACTGAAGCTTTCTTT | CSVGHKNTEAFF | many | - | TRBJ1-1 | TRBV29-1